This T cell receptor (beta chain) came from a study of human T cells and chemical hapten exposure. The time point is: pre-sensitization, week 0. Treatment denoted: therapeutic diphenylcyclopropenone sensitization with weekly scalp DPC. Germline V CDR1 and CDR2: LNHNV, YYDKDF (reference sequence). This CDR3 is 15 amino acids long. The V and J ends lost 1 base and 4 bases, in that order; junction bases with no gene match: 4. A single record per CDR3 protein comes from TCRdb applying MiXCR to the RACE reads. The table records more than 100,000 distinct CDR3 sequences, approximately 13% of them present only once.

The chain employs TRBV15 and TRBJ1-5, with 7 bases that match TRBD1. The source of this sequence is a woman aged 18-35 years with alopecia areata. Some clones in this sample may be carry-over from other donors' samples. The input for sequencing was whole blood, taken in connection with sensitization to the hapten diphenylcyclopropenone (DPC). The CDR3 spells CATSRAPGGNQPQHF. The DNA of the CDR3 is TGTGCCACCAGCAGAGCCCCAGGGGGAAATCAGCCCCAGCATTTT.